This entry lists 23 T cell receptor beta chains sequenced from one sample in a study of cytomegalovirus exposure and HLA in healthy donors. Primers for the PCR totalled 60 Vbeta and 13 Jbeta. Here immunoSEQ multiplex PCR was the method, and the copy in TCRdb shows in-frame clones only, minus some. The sample includes around 220,000 clones, almost 80% of them seen just once. What was sequenced was PBMCs. The receptors originated from a man between 18 and 29 years old in good health and CMV-seronegative.

V and J are TRBV28 and TRBJ2-1; 7 nucleotides agree with TRBD2. Germline V gene data show CDR1 as MDHEN and CDR2 as SYDVKM. The CDR3 is 15 residues long. Losses at the gene ends were 4 bases for V and 3 bases for J; bases not matched to a gene: 6. The chain's CDR3 is CASSSGLAVYNEQFF. The DNA of the CDR3 is TGTGCCAGCAGTTCGGGTCTAGCGGTCTACAATGAGCAGTTCTTC.

J is TRBJ1-1 and V is TRBV7-9, with TRBD1 identical over 10 bases. Germline lookup yields CDR1 SEHNR and CDR2 FQNEAQ (reference sequence). V shed 5 bases, J shed 11 bases, and the junction held 14 bases outside the gene matches. The CDR3 runs to 15 residues. CDR3 protein: CASSPPGDRGRNAFF. The DNA of the CDR3 is TGTGCCAGCAGCCCGCCGGGGGACAGGGGAAGAAATGCTTTCTTT.

The chain has TRBV29-1 and TRBJ2-3, with D possibly being TRBD2 (6 bases). This CDR3 is built from 14 residues. Germline CDR1 and CDR2: SQVTM and ANQGSEA. Trimming took off 5 bases at V and 0 bases at J, with 12 bases between the two ends. Here the CDR3 reads CSVPDYLSTDTQYF. CDR3 bases: TGCAGCGTTCCGGACTATTTGAGCACAGATACGCAGTATTTT.

The V call is TRBV9, the J call TRBJ1-5, with 7 bases that match TRBD1. The length of the CDR3 is 15 residues. Germline CDR1 SGDLS, CDR2 YYNGEE. V dropped 5 bases and J dropped 0; count of bases not matched to a gene: 5. CDR3 loop: CASSSTGYSNQPQHF. In nucleotides, the CDR3 is TGTGCCAGCAGTTCGACAGGGTATAGCAATCAGCCCCAGCATTTT. Full variable domain (rest looked up from reference TRBV9 and TRBJ1-5): DSGVTQTPKHLITATGQRVTLRCSPRSGDLSVYWYQQSLDQGLQFLIQYYNGEERAKGNILERFSAQQFPDLHSELNLSSLELGDSALYFCASSSTGYSNQPQHFGDGTRLSIL.

This clone was picked up a small number of times. The V call is TRBV28, the J call TRBJ2-7; D perhaps matches TRBD1 (6 bases). CDR1 is MDHEN, CDR2 SYDVKM, per germline. With 8 bases removed from V and 5 bases from J, the gap between germline ends came to 13 bases. The CDR3 is made up of 12 amino acids. CDR3 protein: CASLGAQDEQYF. The CDR3 DNA is TGTGCCAGCCTGGGGGCGCAGGACGAGCAGTACTTC.

The rearrangement uses TRBV5-8 and TRBJ1-6; D is perhaps TRBD1 (5 bases). CDR1 is SGHTS, CDR2 YDEGEE, per germline. Deletions cut 1 base from V and 3 bases from J, with 8 bases between. There are 15 residues in the CDR3. DNA for the CDR3: TGTGCCAGCAGCTTGTCCGGGGGCTATAATTCACCCCTCCACTTT. This encodes CASSLSGGYNSPLHF.

The CDR3 sequence: CASRTAGGTNEKLFF. The CDR3 DNA is TGTGCCAGCAGAACCGCAGGGGGCACTAATGAAAAACTGTTTTTT. This chain uses TRBV28 with TRBJ1-4; 8 positions agree with TRBD1. The CDR3 spans 15 residues. J was trimmed by 2 bases and V by 6 bases; bases with no gene match: 5. The germline gives CDR1 MDHEN, CDR2 SYDVKM.

Only a few counts were recorded for this clone. This sequence joins TRBV25-1 and TRBJ2-7; D is ambiguous. Trimming shortened V by 4 bases and J by 6 bases, and 10 bases separated the two germline ends. The CDR3 contains 12 residues. The germline gives CDR1 MGHDK, CDR2 SYGVNS. The CDR3 spells CASSGLSGEQYF. In nucleotides, the CDR3 is TGTGCCAGCAGTGGATTGAGTGGCGAGCAGTACTTC.

The V gene is TRBV5-1, the J gene TRBJ1-1; TRBD1 is a possible D gene (5 bases). The CDR3 runs 15 residues. The germline CDR1 and CDR2 sequences are SGHRS and YFSETQ. V lost 4 bases to trimming and J lost 5 bases, with 18 bases between them. CDR3 bases: TGCGCCAGCAGCGAAACGGGAGGGACCACTACTGAAGCTTTCTTT. Encoded protein: CASSETGGTTTEAFF.

The V and J genes are TRBV14 and TRBJ1-2; D not resolved. The germline V gene has CDR1 SGHDN and CDR2 FVKESK. V dropped 5 bases and J dropped 3 bases, with 10 bases sitting between them. The CDR3 has 13 residues. The CDR3 nucleotides read TGTGCCAGCAGCGCGGCCCTGGACTATGGCTACACCTTC. Translating gives CASSAALDYGYTF.

The rearrangement links TRBV9 to TRBJ2-1; a possible D gene is TRBD2 (7 bases). Trimming pared 3 bases from V and 8 bases from J, leaving 15 bases between. This CDR3 region has 14 residues. From germline, CDR1 is SGDLS and CDR2 YYNGEE. The CDR3 is CASSARWGGDEQFF. CDR3 nucleotides: TGTGCCAGCAGCGCCAGATGGGGGGGCGATGAGCAGTTCTTC.

The rearrangement joins TRBV30 to TRBJ2-3, with TRBD2 identical over 7 bases. Trimming cost V 7 bases and J 6 bases; bases outside gene matches: 10. CDR3 size: 13 residues. The germline V gene has CDR1 GTSNPN and CDR2 SVGIG (reference sequence). The CDR3 nucleotides are TGTGCCTCGGATGGCGCGGGGGAGGATACGCAGTATTTT. It codes for CASDGAGEDTQYF.

The chain recombines TRBV9 with TRBJ2-4, with TRBD2 matching over 11 bases. The CDR3 loop spans 16 amino acids. V was pared by 3 bases and J by 1 base, with 3 bases of the junction left unmatched. Germline CDR1 reads SGDLS; CDR2 reads YYNGEE. The CDR3, as DNA: TGTGCCAGCAGCGACCCTAGCGGGGGGGCCAAAAACATTCAGTACTTC. Residues: CASSDPSGGAKNIQYF.

This clone has only a few counts. The V gene is TRBV6-1, the J gene TRBJ2-1, with D unclear. CDR3 length: 15 amino acids. CDR1 is MNHNS and CDR2 is SASEGT in the germline V gene. Trimming removed 2 bases from V and 3 bases from J, with 11 bases in between. The CDR3 reads CASSEQLRYYNEQFF. CDR3 DNA sequence: TGTGCCAGCAGTGAACAATTGCGGTACTACAATGAGCAGTTCTTC.

The chain recombines TRBV6-5 with TRBJ2-3, with D perhaps matching TRBD2 (7 bases). This CDR3 is 15 amino acids long. Germline CDR1 reads MNHEY; CDR2 reads SVGAGI. Trimming removed 1 base at V and 2 bases at J, with 10 bases between. The CDR3: CASSYWGGPTDTQYF. The DNA for the CDR3 is TGTGCCAGCAGTTACTGGGGGGGGCCCACAGATACGCAGTATTTT.

V is TRBV9 and J is TRBJ2-1; perhaps TRBD1 as D (6 bases). Germline V gives CDR1 SGDLS, CDR2 YYNGEE. V lost 4 bases, J lost 5 bases, and 10 bases lay in between. CDR3 length: 13 residues. CDR3 nucleotides: TGTGCCAGCAGCCCCCGGACAGACAATGAGCAGTTCTTC. Its protein is CASSPRTDNEQFF.

The chain combines TRBV7-2 with TRBJ1-5, with a weak D call TRBD1 (6 bases). Germline CDR1 and CDR2: SGHTA and FQGNSA. The CDR3 has 13 residues. V was clipped by 5 bases and J by 4 bases, with 9 bases between them. CDR3 nucleotide sequence: TGTGCCAGCAGCCCCCAGGGGAATCAGCCCCAGCATTTT. This encodes CASSPQGNQPQHF.

Concerning this clone: Germline and junction disagree at one end, which may indicate a read error. The chain is built from TRBV7-9 and TRBJ2-1; D possibly uses TRBD1 or TRBD2 (5 bases each). Germline CDR1 SEHNR, CDR2 FQNEAQ (reference sequence). The CDR3 is 13 residues long. The CDR3 bases are TGTGCCAGCACCTTAGGGGAGATTCGAGAGCAGTTCTTC. It codes for CASTLGEIREQFF.

This sequence joins TRBV6-6 and TRBJ2-1; 11 positions match TRBD2. This CDR3 is 16 amino acids long. CDR1 and CDR2 (germline): MNHNY, SVGAGI (reference sequence). V trimming: 6 bases; J trimming: 3 bases; junction bases outside the gene matches: 7. Here the CDR3 DNA reads TGTGCCAGCAGCACGTTTACTAGCGGGGGCTACAATGAGCAGTTCTTC. Protein product: CASSTFTSGGYNEQFF.

This clone was detected only a few times. The chain is built from TRBV5-6 and TRBJ2-3; 8 nucleotides match TRBD2. This CDR3 is built from 14 residues. Trimming took 2 bases from V and 5 from J; bases not matched to a gene: 4. Germline assignment: CDR1 SGHDT and CDR2 YYEEEE. The CDR3 coding sequence is TGTGCCAGCAGCTTAGCGGGAGCGGTAGATACGCAGTATTTT. Translating gives CASSLAGAVDTQYF. Combining the CDR3 with reference TRBV5-6 and TRBJ2-3 gives the whole variable domain DAGVTQSPTHLIKTRGQQVTLRCSPKSGHDTVSWYQQALGQGPQFIFQYYEEEERQRGNFPDRFSGHQFPNYSSELNVNALLLGDSALYLCASSLAGAVDTQYFGPGTRLTVL.

V and J are TRBV6-6 and TRBJ2-3; possibly TRBD2 for D (6 bases). V lost 0 bases, J lost 10 bases, and 11 bases lay in between. The CDR3 runs 13 residues. Germline V CDR1 and CDR2: MNHNY, SVGAGI (reference sequence). This CDR3 reads CASSYSDGGAQYF. The CDR3 nucleotides are TGTGCCAGCAGTTACTCGGACGGCGGGGCGCAGTATTTT.

The chain carries TRBV18 and TRBJ1-1, with D possibly being TRBD1 (6 bases). Germline V CDR1 and CDR2: KGHSH, LQKENI. The CDR3 has 12 residues. The V end was cut by 3 bases, the J end by 8 bases, with 10 bases between. The CDR3 loop reads CASSPPTGEAFF. Here the CDR3 DNA reads TGTGCCAGCTCACCCCCCACAGGGGAAGCTTTCTTT.

V is TRBV2 and J is TRBJ2-7; D may be TRBD1 (6 bases). The germline CDR1 and CDR2 sequences are SNHLY and FYNNEI. The CDR3 runs to 12 residues. V shed 7 bases and J shed 2 bases, with 9 bases lying between them. This CDR3 is CASNRDPYEQYF. The CDR3 nucleotides read TGTGCCAGCAACAGGGACCCCTACGAGCAGTACTTC.